The 31 T cell receptor beta chains given below trace back to one sample, sequenced in a study of blood T cell repertoires in COVID-19. The protocol was immunoSEQ multiplex PCR, while the TCRdb copy is restricted to in-frame clones and leaves out a portion. The table includes about 24,000 clones, about 91% detected once. Input material: peripheral blood. Receptors originate from a man aged 65-85 years with active COVID-19.

V is TRBV15 and J is TRBJ1-5, with TRBD1 as a possible D gene (5 bases). The CDR3 loop spans 14 amino acids. Trimming removed 11 bases at V and 4 bases at J, with 18 bases between. Germline values: CDR1 LNHNV, CDR2 YYDKDF (reference sequence). For the CDR3, the DNA is TGTGCCTCCGCCAAGGGGCTGGGTAATCAGCCCCAGCATTTT. Its protein product is CASAKGLGNQPQHF.

This rearrangement joins TRBV7-3 to TRBJ2-3; 7 nucleotides align to TRBD1. V gave up 5 bases and J gave up 4 bases; unmatched junction bases: 6. CDR3 length equals 14 residues. Germline CDR1 SGHTA, CDR2 FQGTGA. In DNA form, the CDR3 reads TGTGCCAGCAGCCTCAACAGGGGAGCAGATACGCAGTATTTT. It encodes CASSLNRGADTQYF.

This clone has more than one count but fewer than ten. This chain links TRBV4-3 with TRBJ2-2; D gene uncertain. V was shortened by 1 base and J by 5 bases, with 8 bases between the two germline ends. Germline CDR1 LGHNA, CDR2 YSLEER. The CDR3 sequence is 14 residues long. For the CDR3, the DNA is TGCGCCAGCAGCCAAGTTCGGGTTACCGGGGAGCTGTTTTTT. It yields the protein CASSQVRVTGELFF.

The chain carries TRBV29-1 and TRBJ2-7; no clear D gene. Trimming stripped 7 bases from V and 0 bases from J, with 16 bases between. The CDR3 totals 14 residues. Germline CDR1 and CDR2: SQVTM and ANQGSEA. For the CDR3, the DNA is TGCAGCGAAGACCTCGACTGTAGCTCCTACGAGCAGTACTTC. Its protein product is CSEDLDCSSYEQYF.

The J gene is TRBJ1-2, the V gene TRBV12-3 or TRBV12-4, with TRBD1 as a possible D gene (5 bases). Trimming removed 3 bases from V and 7 bases from J, with 12 bases in between. This CDR3 has 13 residues. The CDR3 DNA reads TGTGCCAGCAGTTTGGGGCAGGGATTTGGCTACACCTTC. Encoded protein: CASSLGQGFGYTF.

The genes are TRBV5-1 and TRBJ2-7; TRBD2 might be the D (6 bases). The CDR3 extends over 13 amino acids. Germline assignment: CDR1 SGHRS and CDR2 YFSETQ. V dropped 3 bases and J dropped 4 bases, with 11 bases sitting between them. DNA of the CDR3: TGCGCCAGCAGCTCGGGACTGATATACGAGCAGTACTTC. This encodes CASSSGLIYEQYF.

The chain employs TRBV7-6 and TRBJ2-2; TRBD1 agrees at 7 bases. The germline gives CDR1 SGHVS, CDR2 FNYEAQ. V dropped 3 bases and J dropped 6; count of bases not matched to a gene: 7. This CDR3 has 15 residues. The chain's CDR3 is CASSFGRGRAGELFF. The CDR3 coding sequence is TGTGCCAGCAGCTTCGGAAGGGGGCGCGCCGGGGAGCTGTTTTTT. Filled out from reference TRBV7-6 and TRBJ2-2, the complete variable domain reads GAGVSQSPRYKVTKRGQDVALRCDPISGHVSLYWYRQALGQGPEFLTYFNYEAQQDKSGLPNDRFSAERPEGSISTLTIQRTEQRDSAMYRCASSFGRGRAGELFFGEGSRLTVL.

V gene TRBV19 combines with J gene TRBJ2-7; possibly TRBD2 for D (5 bases). Germline V gives CDR1 LNHDA, CDR2 SQIVND (reference sequence). Between the trimmed V and J ends, which lost 3 bases and 7 bases, there was a span of 16 bases. The CDR3 spans 14 residues. CDR3 DNA: TGTGCCAGTAGTATCCCGGGTCCGGGGAGAGAGCAGTACTTC. Protein: CASSIPGPGREQYF.

The count of this clone is one. This sequence joins TRBV5-6 and TRBJ2-3; D unresolved. The CDR3 extends over 13 amino acids. Trimming pared 2 bases from V and 2 bases from J, leaving 6 bases between. The germline CDR1 and CDR2 sequences are SGHDT and YYEEEE. The CDR3 protein is CASSFSYTDTQYF. The DNA for the CDR3 is TGTGCCAGCAGCTTTAGTTACACAGATACGCAGTATTTT.

The V gene is TRBV29-1, the J gene TRBJ1-2; possible D gene TRBD1, 6 bases. CDR1 and CDR2 (germline): SQVTM, ANQGSEA. The V gene lost 5 bases and the J gene lost 10 bases, with 20 bases spanning the gap. This CDR3 is built from 13 residues. The CDR3 protein is CSVSYSGTPPYTF. CDR3 nucleotide sequence: TGCAGCGTTTCTTACTCCGGGACACCCCCCTACACCTTC.

This chain connects TRBV5-6 to TRBJ1-2; D may be TRBD1 (6 bases). The germline V and J ends were trimmed by 3 bases and 3 bases, with 9 bases remaining between them. The CDR3 length is 13 residues. The germline gives CDR1 SGHDT, CDR2 YYEEEE. The CDR3 loop reads CASSSRQDYGYTF. CDR3 nucleotide sequence: TGTGCCAGCAGCTCAAGACAGGACTATGGCTACACCTTC.

As regards this clone: Compared with germline, one end of the junction differs, possibly owing to a read error. Additional DNA sequences in this sample encode the identical CDR3. The chain recombines TRBV5-4 with TRBJ2-1; 12 positions agree with TRBD2. CDR1 is SGHNT and CDR2 is YYREEE in the germline V gene (reference sequence). The CDR3 runs to 16 residues. CDR3 amino acids: CASSNPGLAGFNEQFF. The CDR3, as DNA: TGCGCCAGCAGCAACCCCGGACTAGCGGGATTCAATGAGCAGTTCTTC.

In DNA form, the CDR3 reads TGTGCCAGCAGCGCCGGGACACGCTTCCTCGAGCAGTACTTC. Encoded protein: CASSAGTRFLEQYF. The chain uses TRBV5-4 and TRBJ2-7; TRBD1 might be the D (6 bases). The CDR3 consists of 14 residues. Looked up from germline, CDR1 is SGHNT and CDR2 is YYREEE (reference sequence). Deletions cut 4 bases from V and 6 bases from J, with 17 bases between.

The rearrangement joins TRBV5-1 to TRBJ1-5; a possible D gene is TRBD1 (5 bases). Germline values: CDR1 SGHRS, CDR2 YFSETQ. The CDR3 is 16 residues long. Trimming took 1 base from V and 6 from J, leaving 17 bases between them. CDR3 sequence reads: CASSLWGGAGSQPQHF. As DNA, the CDR3 is TGCGCCAGCAGCTTGTGGGGTGGGGCCGGGTCTCAGCCCCAGCATTTT.

The chain recombines TRBV30 with TRBJ2-2; possibly TRBD2 for D (5 bases). Trimming took 0 bases from V and 4 from J, leaving 12 bases between them. CDR1 GTSNPN and CDR2 SVGIG come from the germline V gene (reference sequence). The CDR3 is 15 amino acids. CDR3 in amino acids: CAWSVRGHLTGELFF. DNA for the CDR3: TGTGCCTGGAGTGTACGCGGGCACCTCACCGGGGAGCTGTTTTTT.

V and J are TRBV4-3 and TRBJ2-3, with 8 bases aligning to TRBD1. Trimming removed 4 bases from V and 4 bases from J; junction bases left unmatched: 4. The CDR3 is 14 residues long. Germline CDR1 is LGHNA and CDR2 is YSLEER. CDR3 loop: CASSLTGAADTQYF. CDR3 coding DNA: TGCGCCAGCAGCCTGACAGGGGCGGCAGATACGCAGTATTTT.

The DNA for the CDR3 is TGTGCCAGTAGCAGGCTCTCGAACACTGAAGCTTTCTTT. It encodes CASSRLSNTEAFF. The chain employs TRBV19 and TRBJ1-1; D gene ambiguous. V lost 6 bases and J 1 base, leaving 9 bases between the germline ends. The length of the CDR3 is 13 residues. The germline gives CDR1 LNHDA, CDR2 SQIVND (reference sequence).

V is TRBV7-8 and J is TRBJ2-1; D gene uncertain. Germline V gene data show CDR1 as SGHVS and CDR2 as FQNEAQ. With 3 bases removed from V and 6 bases from J, the gap between germline ends came to 12 bases. The CDR3 loop spans 14 amino acids. This chain's CDR3 is CASSFGPLANEQFF. CDR3 DNA sequence: TGTGCCAGCAGCTTTGGTCCCTTGGCCAATGAGCAGTTCTTC.

Notes on this clone: Relative to the germline gene, one junction end is altered; a read error may explain this. This sequence joins TRBV4-2 and TRBJ2-3; 10 nucleotides align to TRBD2. The germline gives CDR1 LGHNA, CDR2 YNFKEQ. This CDR3 is built from 16 residues. Here the CDR3 DNA reads TGTACCAGCAGCCAAGATAAACTAGCGGGGACAGATACGCAGTATTTT. It yields the protein CTSSQDKLAGTDTQYF.

V and J are TRBV7-2 and TRBJ2-6, with 7 bases identical to TRBD1. The CDR3 runs to 16 residues. V shed 5 bases and J 3 bases; nucleotides not matched to a gene: 7. The germline V gene encodes CDR1 SGHTA and CDR2 FQGNSA. The CDR3 bases are TGTGCCAGCAGCGCGCAACAGGGGCTTGGGGCCAACGTCCTGACTTTC. Its protein product is CASSAQQGLGANVLTF.

This chain connects TRBV9 to TRBJ2-2; D might be TRBD2 (5 bases). This CDR3 has 14 amino acids. The V end was cut by 5 bases, the J end by 3 bases, with 11 bases between. CDR1 is SGDLS, CDR2 YYNGEE, per germline. Here the CDR3 DNA reads TGTGCCAGCAGGCCCCTCGGGGACACCGGGGAGCTGTTTTTT. Encoded protein: CASRPLGDTGELFF.

The chain employs TRBV20-1 and TRBJ1-5; TRBD1 aligns across 7 bases. The CDR3 has 11 amino acids. Germline V gene data show CDR1 as DFQATT and CDR2 as SNEGSKA (reference sequence). With 0 bases clipped from V and 14 bases from J, the junction kept 4 bases outside the gene matches. The CDR3 region is CSARDSGTEHF. CDR3 sequence (DNA): TGCAGTGCTAGAGATTCCGGGACAGAGCATTTT.

This rearrangement joins TRBV27 to TRBJ1-4; D perhaps matches TRBD1 (5 bases). CDR3 length: 14 residues. The germline gives CDR1 MNHEY, CDR2 SMNVEV (reference sequence). The germline V and J ends were trimmed by 6 bases and 8 bases, with 16 bases remaining between them. The CDR3 is CASSLGGENEKLFF. For the CDR3, the DNA is TGTGCCAGCAGCCTCGGAGGGGAGAACGAAAAACTGTTTTTT.

The chain has TRBV5-6 and TRBJ1-5; D uncertain. CDR3 length: 13 residues. Germline CDR1 reads SGHDT; CDR2 reads YYEEEE. Trimming took 0 bases from V and 6 from J, leaving 7 bases between them. The CDR3 loop reads CASSLDSGQPQHF. The CDR3 bases are TGTGCCAGCAGCTTGGATAGCGGTCAGCCCCAGCATTTT.

V is TRBV12-3 or TRBV12-4 and J is TRBJ2-7; D not resolved. This CDR3 has 11 amino acids. Trimming removed 4 bases from V and 4 bases from J, with 5 bases in between. The DNA for the CDR3 is TGTGCCAGCAGTTCCCTATACGAGCAGTACTTC. Translating it yields CASSSLYEQYF.

The chain has TRBV11-2 and TRBJ1-6, with D maybe TRBD1 (6 bases). Germline CDR1 and CDR2: SGHAT and FQNNGV. CDR3 length: 14 amino acids. The V end was cut by 1 base, the J end by 9 bases, with 10 bases between. CDR3 region: CASSLARGGSPLHF. In DNA, the CDR3 is TGTGCCAGCAGCTTAGCCAGGGGTGGTTCACCCCTCCACTTT.

The chain recombines TRBV18 with TRBJ2-2; D gene unclear. The CDR3 consists of 19 residues. Trimming removed 4 bases at V and 6 bases at J, with 27 bases between. Germline assignment: CDR1 KGHSH and CDR2 LQKENI. CDR3 protein: CASSRQSPGSWFGPGELFF. CDR3 DNA: TGTGCCAGCTCACGCCAGTCTCCCGGAAGCTGGTTTGGGCCCGGGGAGCTGTTTTTT.

The chain is built from TRBV19 and TRBJ2-5; TRBD2 matches at 12 bases. CDR3 length: 15 residues. CDR1 is LNHDA, CDR2 SQIVND, per germline (reference sequence). The V segment lost 5 bases and the J segment 3 bases; nucleotides outside the gene matches: 4. CDR3: CASSLLAGGKETQYF. The CDR3 nucleotides are TGTGCCAGTAGTCTACTAGCGGGAGGAAAAGAGACCCAGTACTTC.

The chain carries TRBV24-1 and TRBJ1-4; 9 bases are shared with TRBD1. The CDR3 totals 17 residues. Germline V gene lookup returns CDR1 KGHDR and CDR2 SFDVKD. V dropped 2 bases and J dropped 3; count of bases not matched to a gene: 6. CDR3 in amino acids: CATSDSGTGLSNEKLFF. The CDR3 nucleotides read TGTGCCACCAGTGATTCCGGGACAGGGCTCTCTAATGAAAAACTGTTTTTT.

This chain links TRBV2 with TRBJ2-2; 8 bases agree with TRBD1. CDR3 length equals 13 residues. V lost 8 bases to trimming and J lost 7 bases; unmatched junction nucleotides: 6. Germline CDR1 and CDR2: SNHLY and FYNNEI. In nucleotides, the CDR3 is TGTGCCAGCCGGAGACAGGGGATCGGGGAGCTGTTTTTT. Residues: CASRRQGIGELFF.

The rearrangement links TRBV6-5 to TRBJ2-7; the D gene is possibly TRBD2 (5 bases). The germline V gene has CDR1 MNHEY and CDR2 SVGAGI. The V and J ends lost 8 bases and 3 bases respectively, with 17 bases between them. The CDR3 length is 14 residues. CDR3 nucleotide sequence: TGTGCCAGCTTGACCCGGGATAATGGCTACGAGCAGTACTTC. Translating gives CASLTRDNGYEQYF.